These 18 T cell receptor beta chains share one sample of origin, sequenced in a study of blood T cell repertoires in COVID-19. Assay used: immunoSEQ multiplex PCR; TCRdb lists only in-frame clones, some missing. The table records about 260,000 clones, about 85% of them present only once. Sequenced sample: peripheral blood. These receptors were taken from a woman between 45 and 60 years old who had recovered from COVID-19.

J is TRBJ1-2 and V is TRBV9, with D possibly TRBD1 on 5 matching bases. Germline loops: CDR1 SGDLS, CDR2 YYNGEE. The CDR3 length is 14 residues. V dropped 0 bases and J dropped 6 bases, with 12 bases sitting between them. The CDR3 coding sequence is TGTGCCAGCAGCGTAGGCGGGACCCGCGATGGCTACACCTTC. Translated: CASSVGGTRDGYTF.

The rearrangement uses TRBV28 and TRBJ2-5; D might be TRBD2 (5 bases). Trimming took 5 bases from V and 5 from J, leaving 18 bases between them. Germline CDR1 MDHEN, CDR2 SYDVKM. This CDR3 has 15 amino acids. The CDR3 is CASSTPRGKLETQYF. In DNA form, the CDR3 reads TGTGCCAGCAGTACACCCCGAGGGAAACTGGAGACCCAGTACTTC. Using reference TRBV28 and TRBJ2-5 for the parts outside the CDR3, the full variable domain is DVKVTQSSRYLVKRTGEKVFLECVQDMDHENMFWYRQDPGLGLRLIYFSYDVKMKEKGDIPEGYSVSREKKERFSLILESASTNQTSMYLCASSTPRGKLETQYFGPGTRLLVL.

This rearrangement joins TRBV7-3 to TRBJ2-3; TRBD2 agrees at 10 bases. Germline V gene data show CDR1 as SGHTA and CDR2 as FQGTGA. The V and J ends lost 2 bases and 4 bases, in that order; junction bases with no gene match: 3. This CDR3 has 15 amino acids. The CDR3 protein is CASSLLAGDPDTQYF. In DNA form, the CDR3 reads TGTGCCAGCAGCTTACTAGCGGGAGATCCAGATACGCAGTATTTT.

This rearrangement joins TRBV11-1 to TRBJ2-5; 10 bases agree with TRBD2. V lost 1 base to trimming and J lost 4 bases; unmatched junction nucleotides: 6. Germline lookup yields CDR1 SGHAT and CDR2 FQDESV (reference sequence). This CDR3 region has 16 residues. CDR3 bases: TGTGCCAGCAGCTTAGGGCAAGCGGGGGGGATAGAGACCCAGTACTTC. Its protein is CASSLGQAGGIETQYF. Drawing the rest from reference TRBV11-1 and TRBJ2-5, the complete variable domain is EAEVAQSPRYKITEKSQAVAFWCDPISGHATLYWYRQILGQGPELLVQFQDESVVDDSQLPKDRFSAERLKGVDSTLKIQPAELGDSAMYLCASSLGQAGGIETQYFGPGTRLLVL.

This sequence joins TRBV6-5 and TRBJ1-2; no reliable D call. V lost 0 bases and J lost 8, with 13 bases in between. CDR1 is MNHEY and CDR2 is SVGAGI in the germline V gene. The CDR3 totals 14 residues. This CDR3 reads CASSYSSRGRGYTF. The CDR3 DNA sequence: TGTGCCAGCAGTTACTCTTCCCGGGGTAGAGGCTACACCTTC.

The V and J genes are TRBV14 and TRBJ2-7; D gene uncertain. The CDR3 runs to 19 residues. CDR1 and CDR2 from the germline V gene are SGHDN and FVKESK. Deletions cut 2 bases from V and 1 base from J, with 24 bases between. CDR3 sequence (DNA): TGTGCCAGCAGCCAACGAAGAACGGGTGTAAGGTTGAAGTCCTACGAGCAGTACTTC. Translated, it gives CASSQRRTGVRLKSYEQYF.

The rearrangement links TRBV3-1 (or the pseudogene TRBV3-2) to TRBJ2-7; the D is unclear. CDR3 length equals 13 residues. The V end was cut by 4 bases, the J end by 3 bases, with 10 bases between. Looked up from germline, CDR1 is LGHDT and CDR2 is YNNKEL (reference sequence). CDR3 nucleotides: TGTGCCAGCAGCCCTATATATAGCTACGAGCAGTACTTC. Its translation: CASSPIYSYEQYF.

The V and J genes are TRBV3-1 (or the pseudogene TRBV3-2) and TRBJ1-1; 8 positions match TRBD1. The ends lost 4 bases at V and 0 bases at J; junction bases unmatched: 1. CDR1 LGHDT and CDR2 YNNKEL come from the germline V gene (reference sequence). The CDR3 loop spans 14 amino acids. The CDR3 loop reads CASSPDRVNTEAFF. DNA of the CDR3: TGTGCCAGCAGCCCGGACAGGGTGAACACTGAAGCTTTCTTT.

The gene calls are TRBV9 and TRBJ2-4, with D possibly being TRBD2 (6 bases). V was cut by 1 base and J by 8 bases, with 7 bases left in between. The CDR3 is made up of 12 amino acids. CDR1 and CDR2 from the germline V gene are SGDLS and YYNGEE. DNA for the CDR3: TGTGCCAGCAGCGTAACGGGAGACATTCAGTACTTC. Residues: CASSVTGDIQYF.

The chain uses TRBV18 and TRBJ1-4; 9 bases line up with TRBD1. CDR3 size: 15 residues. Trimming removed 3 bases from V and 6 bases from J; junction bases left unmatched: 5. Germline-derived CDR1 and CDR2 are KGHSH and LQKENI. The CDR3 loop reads CASSPPGQGDEKLFF. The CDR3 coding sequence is TGTGCCAGCTCACCGCCGGGACAGGGTGATGAAAAACTGTTTTTT. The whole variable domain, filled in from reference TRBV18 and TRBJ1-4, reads NAGVMQNPRHLVRRRGQEARLRCSPMKGHSHVYWYRQLPEEGLKFMVYLQKENIIDESGMPKERFSAEFPKEGPSILRIQQVVRGDSAAYFCASSPPGQGDEKLFFGSGTQLSVL.

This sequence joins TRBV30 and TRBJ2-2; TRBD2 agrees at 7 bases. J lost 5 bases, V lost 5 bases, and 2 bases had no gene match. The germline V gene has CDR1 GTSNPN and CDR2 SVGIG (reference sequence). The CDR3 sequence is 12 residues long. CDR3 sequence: CAWWGGTGELFF. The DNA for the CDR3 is TGTGCCTGGTGGGGGGGTACCGGGGAGCTGTTTTTT.

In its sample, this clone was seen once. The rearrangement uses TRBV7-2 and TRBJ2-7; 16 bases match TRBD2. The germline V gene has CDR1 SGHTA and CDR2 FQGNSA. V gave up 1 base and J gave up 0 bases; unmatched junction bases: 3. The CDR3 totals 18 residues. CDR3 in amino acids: CASSLVGTSGGGSYEQYF. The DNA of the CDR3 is TGTGCCAGCAGCTTAGTAGGGACTAGCGGGGGGGGCTCCTACGAGCAGTACTTC.

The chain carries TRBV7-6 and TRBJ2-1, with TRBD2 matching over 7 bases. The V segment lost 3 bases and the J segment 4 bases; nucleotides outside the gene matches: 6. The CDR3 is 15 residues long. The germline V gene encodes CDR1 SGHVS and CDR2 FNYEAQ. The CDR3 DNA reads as TGTGCCAGCAGCTTGGGCGGGAGAGGATACAATGAGCAGTTCTTC. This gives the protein CASSLGGRGYNEQFF.

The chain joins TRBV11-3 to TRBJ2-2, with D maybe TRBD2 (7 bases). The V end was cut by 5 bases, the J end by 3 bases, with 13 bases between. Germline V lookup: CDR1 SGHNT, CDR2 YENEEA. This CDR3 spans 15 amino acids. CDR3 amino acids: CASSPRGGDTGELFF. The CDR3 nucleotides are TGTGCCAGCAGCCCAAGAGGGGGGGACACCGGGGAGCTGTTTTTT.

CDR3 DNA: TGCGCCAGCAGCTTGGACACGGGAATAGCTTCACCCCTCCACTTT. This sequence encodes CASSLDTGIASPLHF. The genes are TRBV5-1 and TRBJ1-6, with unresolved D. Trimming left V 0 bases short and J 9 bases short, with 13 bases between. The CDR3 has 15 amino acids. In germline, CDR1 is SGHRS, CDR2 YFSETQ.

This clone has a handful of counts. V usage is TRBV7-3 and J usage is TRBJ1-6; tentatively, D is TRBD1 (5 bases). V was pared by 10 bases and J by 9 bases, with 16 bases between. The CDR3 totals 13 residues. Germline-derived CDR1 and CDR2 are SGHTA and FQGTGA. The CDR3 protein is CATGSGHGSPLHF. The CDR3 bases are TGTGCCACCGGAAGTGGACACGGTTCACCCCTCCACTTT.

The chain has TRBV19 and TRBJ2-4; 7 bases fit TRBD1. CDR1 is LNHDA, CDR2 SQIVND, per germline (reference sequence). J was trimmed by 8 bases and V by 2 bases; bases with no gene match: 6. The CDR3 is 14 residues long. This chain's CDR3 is CASSIQGVGDIQYF. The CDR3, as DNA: TGTGCCAGTAGTATACAGGGGGTTGGGGACATTCAGTACTTC.

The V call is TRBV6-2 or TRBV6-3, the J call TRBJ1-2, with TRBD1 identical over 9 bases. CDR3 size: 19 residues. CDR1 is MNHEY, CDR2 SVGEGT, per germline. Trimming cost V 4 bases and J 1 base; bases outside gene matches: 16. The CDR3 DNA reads TGTGCCAGCAGTTCCCGACAGGGGGTCCTCCTCCTCTTTAACTATGGCTACACCTTC. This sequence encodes CASSSRQGVLLLFNYGYTF.